Below, 16 T cell receptor beta chains from the same sample are listed, as sequenced in a study of monozygotic twins with inflammatory bowel disease. TCRdb reanalyzed the 5' RACE reads and collapses them to one entry per CDR3 protein, without DNA. In all, the sample yields around 100,000 distinct CDR3 sequences. Sequenced input: blood. Receptors originate from a human donor with ulcerative colitis or Crohn's disease, or a healthy co-twin of an affected twin (not recorded which).

The chain recombines TRBV7-8 with TRBJ2-5; TCRdb's D call of TRBD2 is untestable without DNA. Germline CDR1 and CDR2: SGHVS and FQNEAQ. This CDR3 is 14 amino acids long. The CDR3 protein is CDSSSLLEQETQYF.

This chain uses TRBV6-2 or TRBV6-3 with TRBJ1-2; TCRdb's D call of TRBD1 is untestable without DNA. There are 13 residues in the CDR3. The germline V gene encodes CDR1 MNHEY and CDR2 SVGEGT. The chain's CDR3 is CASTTGEYYGYTF.

The rearrangement links TRBV18 to TRBJ2-7; TCRdb's D call of TRBD1 is untestable without DNA. Germline V gene sequence: CDR1 KGHSH, CDR2 LQKENI. This CDR3 comprises 14 residues. CDR3 sequence reads: CASSRQGQRNEQYF.

V is TRBV7-9 and J is TRBJ2-3; no DNA is available, so the TRBD2 call from TCRdb remains unchecked. CDR3 length: 16 residues. Per germline, CDR1 SEHNR and CDR2 FQNEAQ (reference sequence). The CDR3 region is CASSLRGGGGADTQYF.

The gene calls are TRBV13 and TRBJ2-7; TCRdb's D call, TRBD2, is unchecked because there is no DNA. CDR1 and CDR2 (germline): PRHDT, FYEKMQ (reference sequence). CDR3 size: 17 residues. CDR3 region: CASSLGLAGELSYEQYF.

The chain carries TRBV7-2 and TRBJ2-2; TCRdb calls TRBD2, which cannot be checked without DNA. The CDR3 is made up of 18 amino acids. Germline V CDR1 and CDR2: SGHTA, FQGNSA. This chain's CDR3 is CASSLVRLAGTNTGELFF.

The chain couples TRBV20-1 to TRBJ2-1; TCRdb's D call, TRBD2, is unchecked because there is no DNA. There are 16 residues in the CDR3. The germline V gene encodes CDR1 DFQATT and CDR2 SNEGSKA (reference sequence). The CDR3 here is CSAPRKLAGVGNEQFF.

The genes are TRBV15 and TRBJ2-5; TCRdb's D gene call, TRBD1, goes unchecked for lack of DNA. The CDR3 sequence is 17 residues long. Germline V gene sequence: CDR1 LNHNV, CDR2 YYDKDF (reference sequence). CDR3 loop: CATSRNPGPPMGETQYF.

The V and J genes are TRBV12-3 or TRBV12-4 and TRBJ2-2; no DNA is available, so the TRBD1 call from TCRdb remains unchecked. CDR3 size: 15 residues. The CDR3 here is CASNPDRVESGELFF.

The chain carries TRBV11-3 and TRBJ2-3. The CDR3 length is 17 residues. In germline, CDR1 is SGHNT, CDR2 YENEEA. CDR3 in amino acids: CASSLDLAESGTDTQYF. The full variable domain, its missing parts supplied by reference TRBV11-3 and TRBJ2-3, is EAGVVQSPRYKIIEKKQPVAFWCNPISGHNTLYWYLQNLGQGPELLIRYENEEAVDDSQLPKDRFSAERLKGVDSTLKIQPAELGDSAVYLCASSLDLAESGTDTQYFGPGTRLTVL.

The rearrangement joins TRBV5-6 to TRBJ2-3. Germline V CDR1 and CDR2: SGHDT, YYEEEE. There are 13 residues in the CDR3. The CDR3 reads CASSLKGTDTQYF.

V usage is TRBV6-5 and J usage is TRBJ2-1; absent DNA, TCRdb's TRBD2 call cannot be checked. Looked up from germline, CDR1 is MNHEY and CDR2 is SVGAGI. CDR3 length: 12 amino acids. Here the CDR3 reads CASSPSGRGLFF.

The rearrangement links TRBV14 to TRBJ1-2. CDR1 and CDR2 from the germline V gene are SGHDN and FVKESK. CDR3 length: 13 amino acids. CDR3 amino acids: CASSQVLGYGYTF.

The chain has TRBV23-1 and TRBJ2-1; the TCRdb D gene call, TRBD2, has no DNA to confirm it. TRBV23-1 is flagged as an ORF with uncertain function. The CDR3 contains 15 residues. The CDR3 region is CASSQSSGPNNEQFF.

The rearrangement uses TRBV18 and TRBJ1-5. The germline CDR1 and CDR2 sequences are KGHSH and LQKENI. This CDR3 is built from 13 residues. Here the CDR3 reads CASSPNSDLPQHF.

The CDR3: CAWIRGNSGANVLTF. This chain connects TRBV30 to TRBJ2-6; TCRdb indicates TRBD1, and absent DNA this call remains unverified. Germline V gene lookup returns CDR1 GTSNPN and CDR2 SVGIG (reference sequence). CDR3 length: 15 amino acids.